This entry lists 29 T cell receptor beta chains sequenced from one sample in a study of Graves' ophthalmopathy and Graves' hyperthyroidism. CDR3 regions of TCR beta were amplified from RNA transcripts. A first-round RT-PCR used HTBI primers, followed by a second-round multiplex PCR. TCRdb independently ran MiXCR on the multiplex PCR reads; one entry per CDR3 protein. Of about 740,000 distinct CDR3 sequences listed, around 40% are singletons. Sequencing was done on a sample of peripheral blood. The receptors stem from an adult man with Graves' ophthalmopathy.

This clonotype was recorded at least ten times. V gene TRBV19 combines with J gene TRBJ1-5, with D unresolved. Between the trimmed V and J ends, which lost 3 bases and 1 base, there was a span of 10 bases. Germline V lookup: CDR1 LNHDA, CDR2 SQIVND (reference sequence). This CDR3 is built from 15 residues. The CDR3 spells CASSIQAFSNQPQHF. The CDR3 DNA reads as TGTGCCAGTAGTATCCAGGCCTTCAGCAATCAGCCCCAGCATTTT.

The gene calls are TRBV10-1 and TRBJ1-2; D not resolved. The germline V gene encodes CDR1 WNHNN and CDR2 SYGVQD (reference sequence). V was pared by 9 bases and J by 0 bases, with 20 bases between. The CDR3 covers 16 residues. The CDR3 sequence: CARGSGKFTPNYGYTF. CDR3 nucleotides: TGCGCCAGAGGGTCTGGGAAATTTACCCCTAACTATGGCTACACCTTC.

The sample holds one count of this clonotype. A much larger clone differs by one base, so this may be a read error. This sequence joins TRBV29-1 and TRBJ2-2; 9 bases map to TRBD1. V was clipped by 6 bases and J by 4 bases; unmatched bases: 6. Germline CDR1 is SQVTM and CDR2 is ANQGSEA. This CDR3 is 14 amino acids long. This CDR3 is CSVRTGGTTGELFF. The CDR3 DNA reads as TGCAGCGTCAGAACAGGGGGCACCACCGGGGAGCTGTTTTTT.

This clonotype was counted ten times or more. The chain combines TRBV29-1 with TRBJ2-7; 7 bases align to TRBD1. Germline V gene sequence: CDR1 SQVTM, CDR2 ANQGSEA. V was clipped by 5 bases and J by 1 base; unmatched bases: 11. The length of the CDR3 is 15 residues. CDR3 nucleotides: TGCAGCGTTTCACCCATGAGGGGGCAATCCTACGAGCAGTACTTC. Translating it yields CSVSPMRGQSYEQYF.

Only a few counts were recorded for this clonotype. The rearrangement uses TRBV7-9 and TRBJ2-7; D tentatively fits TRBD1 or TRBD2 (5 bases each). Germline CDR1 SEHNR, CDR2 FQNEAQ (reference sequence). This CDR3 comprises 15 residues. V dropped 4 bases and J dropped 0 bases, with 13 bases sitting between them. CDR3 sequence reads: CASSSIYGGSYEQYF. The CDR3 DNA reads as TGTGCCAGCAGCTCCATTTATGGGGGCTCCTACGAGCAGTACTTC.

As regards this clonotype: One end of the junction is discordant with germline, which a read error may explain. The chain uses TRBV7-9 and TRBJ2-2; either TRBD1 or TRBD2 may supply D (5 bases each). The germline V gene has CDR1 SEHNR and CDR2 FQNEAQ (reference sequence). This CDR3 comprises 15 residues. The chain's CDR3 is CASSQEGHLTGELLF. CDR3 sequence (DNA): TGCGCCAGCAGCCAAGAGGGGCACCTCACCGGGGAGCTGCTTTTT.

This clonotype has ten or more counts. The gene calls are TRBV24-1 and TRBJ1-5; the match to TRBD1 covers 9 bases. The trim removed 6 bases at V and 5 bases at J, leaving 1 base unmatched. CDR3 length equals 13 residues. CDR1 is KGHDR and CDR2 is SFDVKD in the germline V gene. The CDR3 is CATSRTGDQPQHF. CDR3 coding DNA: TGTGCCACCAGTCGGACAGGGGATCAGCCCCAGCATTTT.

This clonotype was observed many times. The J gene is TRBJ1-3, the V gene TRBV7-9, with a possible D match to TRBD1 (5 bases). Germline lookup yields CDR1 SEHNR and CDR2 FQNEAQ (reference sequence). The V end lost 5 bases, the J end lost 4 bases, and 12 bases lay between the germline ends. CDR3 length: 14 amino acids. CDR3 sequence (DNA): TGTGCCAGCAGCCCATGGACATCCGGAAACACCATATATTTT. The encoded protein is CASSPWTSGNTIYF.

There are a few counts of this clonotype. A much larger clone differs by one base, so this may be a read error. This chain joins TRBV11-1 and TRBJ2-5; D ambiguous. This CDR3 is built from 11 residues. Germline V gene data show CDR1 as SGHAT and CDR2 as FQDESV (reference sequence). The CDR3 loop is CASSLQEAQYF. DNA of the CDR3: TGTGCCAGCAGCTTACAAGAGGCCCAGTACTTC. Supplemented by reference TRBV11-1 and TRBJ2-5, the full variable domain reads EAEVAQSPRYKITEKSQAVAFWCDPISGHATLYWYRQILGQGPELLVQFQDESVVDDSQLPKDRFSAERLKGVDSTLKIQPAELGDSAMYLCASSLQEAQYFGPGTRLLVL.

The V gene is TRBV2, the J gene TRBJ2-6, with D perhaps TRBD1 or TRBD2 (5 bases each). The CDR3 spans 16 residues. V lost 0 bases to trimming and J lost 3 bases, with 9 bases between them. The germline gives CDR1 SNHLY, CDR2 FYNNEI. The CDR3 DNA reads as TGTGCCAGCAGTGAAGCGGGGGTAGATGGGGCCAACGTCCTGACTTTC. The encoded protein is CASSEAGVDGANVLTF.

This clonotype was seen more than once but under ten times. The rearrangement links TRBV5-5 to TRBJ1-4; D is uncertain. The CDR3 contains 13 residues. V lost 2 bases to trimming and J lost 4 bases, with 6 bases between them. The germline V gene encodes CDR1 SGHKS and CDR2 YYEKEE (reference sequence). CDR3 in amino acids: CASSLLNNEKLFF. The CDR3 bases are TGTGCCAGCAGCTTATTGAATAATGAAAAACTGTTTTTT.

As for this clonotype: A much bigger clone sits one base away, suggesting this may be a read error. The chain links TRBV9 to TRBJ1-6; a possible D gene is TRBD1 (5 bases). CDR1 is SGDLS and CDR2 is YYNGEE in the germline V gene. This CDR3 has 16 amino acids. With 5 bases removed from V and 8 bases from J, the gap between germline ends came to 20 bases. The CDR3 spells CASSSRGTSIDSPLHF. DNA for the CDR3: TGTGCCAGCAGTTCAAGGGGCACCAGCATCGATTCACCCCTCCACTTT.

This clonotype occurred once. The chain has TRBV10-1 and TRBJ2-3, with D possibly TRBD1 on 6 matching bases. The CDR3 is 13 residues long. The V gene lost 8 bases and the J gene lost 1 base, with 10 bases spanning the gap. The germline V gene has CDR1 WNHNN and CDR2 SYGVQD (reference sequence). This CDR3 is CASQRQGTDTQYF. The CDR3 DNA reads as TGCGCCAGCCAACGACAGGGCACAGATACGCAGTATTTT.

Details on this clonotype: The junction departs from the called germline gene at one end, perhaps through a read error. J is TRBJ1-2 and V is TRBV7-9; 9 nucleotides agree with TRBD1. CDR1 SEHNR and CDR2 FQNEAQ come from the germline V gene (reference sequence). CDR3 length equals 13 residues. CDR3 region: CASSMGQGFGYTF. The CDR3 nucleotides read TGCGCCAGCAGCATGGGACAGGGATTTGGCTACACCTTC.

The chain joins TRBV20-1 to TRBJ1-5; D gene unclear. Between the trimmed V and J ends, which lost 3 bases and 0 bases, there was a span of 21 bases. Germline values: CDR1 DFQATT, CDR2 SNEGSKA (reference sequence). The CDR3 sequence is 18 residues long. The CDR3 loop reads CSASLALGPVYSNQPQHF. CDR3 DNA sequence: TGCAGTGCTAGTCTCGCCCTCGGACCCGTATATAGCAATCAGCCCCAGCATTTT.

The chain combines TRBV4-3 with TRBJ2-5; D is possibly TRBD2 (7 bases). Germline V gene lookup returns CDR1 LGHNA and CDR2 YSLEER. Trimming took off 1 base at V and 9 bases at J, with 18 bases between the two ends. The CDR3 is made up of 15 amino acids. Written as DNA, the CDR3 is TGCGCCAGCAGCCAAGTGGGGGGGGGGCCCCATGCCCAGTACTTC. Encoded protein: CASSQVGGGPHAQYF.

The rearrangement uses TRBV7-9 and TRBJ2-5; tentatively, D is TRBD1 or TRBD2 (5 bases each). Trimming stripped 1 base from V and 4 bases from J, with 16 bases between. CDR1 and CDR2 (germline): SEHNR, FQNEAQ (reference sequence). The CDR3 covers 16 residues. This CDR3 is CASSLGTGSGRETQYF. In nucleotides, the CDR3 is TGTGCCAGCAGCTTAGGTACCGGCTCAGGGAGAGAGACCCAGTACTTC. Drawing the rest from reference TRBV7-9 and TRBJ2-5, the complete variable domain is DTGVSQNPRHKITKRGQNVTFRCDPISEHNRLYWYRQTLGQGPEFLTYFQNEAQLEKSRLLSDRFSAERPKGSFSTLEIQRTEQGDSAMYLCASSLGTGSGRETQYFGPGTRLLVL.

This clonotype showed up just a few times. The rearrangement links TRBV7-9 to TRBJ1-1; 7 bases are shared with TRBD1. With 3 bases clipped from V and 1 base from J, the junction kept 5 bases outside the gene matches. The CDR3 extends over 15 amino acids. CDR1 and CDR2 (germline): SEHNR, FQNEAQ (reference sequence). This CDR3 is CASSLTGTKNTEAFF. DNA for the CDR3: TGTGCCAGCAGCTTGACAGGGACCAAGAACACTGAAGCTTTCTTT.

The chain carries TRBV25-1 and TRBJ2-2; 8 bases agree with TRBD2. This CDR3 comprises 16 residues. Unmatched junction bases numbered 10, after V lost 5 bases and J lost 5 bases. Germline values: CDR1 MGHDK, CDR2 SYGVNS. CDR3 protein: CASSLYSGTKTGELFF. The CDR3 bases are TGTGCCAGCAGTCTCTATAGCGGGACCAAAACCGGGGAGCTGTTTTTT.

This clonotype was seen many times. This chain connects TRBV2 to TRBJ2-7; D might be TRBD1 (6 bases). V shed 5 bases and J shed 6 bases, with 11 bases lying between them. Germline assignment: CDR1 SNHLY and CDR2 FYNNEI. This CDR3 region has 12 residues. The CDR3: CASSTGKGEQYF. The CDR3 nucleotides read TGTGCCAGCAGTACAGGGAAGGGCGAGCAGTACTTC.

The sample holds a few counts of this clonotype. The V gene is TRBV2, the J gene TRBJ1-6; 10 positions agree with TRBD1. The CDR3 length is 16 residues. Germline trimming cut 6 bases from V and 8 bases from J; bases unmatched to any gene: 10. Looked up from germline, CDR1 is SNHLY and CDR2 is FYNNEI. CDR3 coding DNA: TGTGCCAGCAGCCTCCCCCCGGGACAGGGGTATTCACCCCTCCACTTT. Its translation: CASSLPPGQGYSPLHF.

V and J are TRBV7-2 and TRBJ2-7, with a tentative D call TRBD1 (6 bases). Germline CDR1 is SGHTA and CDR2 is FQGNSA. The CDR3 spans 16 residues. V was cut by 3 bases and J by 2 bases, with 17 bases left in between. CDR3 region: CASSLDSLPGTYEQYF. The CDR3 nucleotides are TGTGCCAGCAGCTTGGACAGCCTTCCTGGTACCTACGAGCAGTACTTC.

There are a few counts of this clonotype. This chain links TRBV7-2 with TRBJ1-5; D possibly corresponds to TRBD1 (5 bases). Looked up from germline, CDR1 is SGHTA and CDR2 is FQGNSA. The CDR3 is 15 residues long. V gave up 11 bases and J gave up 0 bases, with 17 bases separating them. The CDR3: CAWSRGTDSNQPQHF. CDR3 DNA: TGTGCCTGGAGCCGGGGGACCGATAGCAATCAGCCCCAGCATTTT.

V usage is TRBV20-1 and J usage is TRBJ2-5; 7 bases map to TRBD2. The CDR3 spans 15 residues. Per germline, CDR1 DFQATT and CDR2 SNEGSKA (reference sequence). V shed 6 bases and J 6 bases; nucleotides not matched to a gene: 16. CDR3 DNA: TGCAGTGCCGAAGGTCGGGGGGTTACCTACAAGACCCAGTACTTC. Its translation is CSAEGRGVTYKTQYF.

The genes are TRBV5-5 and TRBJ2-5, with D tentatively TRBD2 (5 bases). Trimming took off 1 base at V and 5 bases at J, with 12 bases between the two ends. The CDR3 is 14 amino acids. Germline CDR1 reads SGHKS; CDR2 reads YYEKEE (reference sequence). In DNA, the CDR3 is TGTGCCAGCAGCTTGTCGGTAGGCGGGGAGACCCAGTACTTC. Translation: CASSLSVGGETQYF. The entire variable domain, with the rest obtained from reference TRBV5-5 and TRBJ2-5, is as follows: DAGVTQSPTHLIKTRGQQVTLRCSPISGHKSVSWYQQVLGQGPQFIFQYYEKEERGRGNFPDRFSARQFPNYSSELNVNALLLGDSALYLCASSLSVGGETQYFGPGTRLLVL.

The genes are TRBV6-5 and TRBJ1-6; tentative D call: TRBD1 (5 bases). The CDR3 length is 18 residues. CDR1 MNHEY and CDR2 SVGAGI come from the germline V gene. V was shortened by 0 bases and J by 0 bases, with 12 bases between the two germline ends. In nucleotides, the CDR3 is TGTGCCAGCAGTTACTCGATCCAGGGATCCTCCTATAATTCACCCCTCCACTTT. This gives the protein CASSYSIQGSSYNSPLHF.

The J gene is TRBJ2-7, the V gene TRBV20-1, with 7 bases matching TRBD1. The CDR3 consists of 12 residues. CDR1 DFQATT and CDR2 SNEGSKA come from the germline V gene (reference sequence). Trimming at V came to 1 base and at J to 5 bases, leaving 2 bases not matched to a gene. The CDR3 nucleotides are TGCAGTGCTAGAGCTGACAGGGACGAGCAGTACTTC. Translation: CSARADRDEQYF.

This chain joins TRBV24-1 and TRBJ1-5; D unresolved. The CDR3 has 16 residues. CDR1 and CDR2 (germline): KGHDR, SFDVKD. V lost 3 bases and J 11 bases, leaving 22 bases between the germline ends. The DNA of the CDR3 is TGTGCCACCAGTGATCTAGGACTAGCGGGAGATGAGACCCAGCATTTT. It is translated as CATSDLGLAGDETQHF.

A note on this clonotype: The junction departs from the called germline gene at one end, perhaps through a read error. This chain uses TRBV10-3 with TRBJ2-5; the D is unclear. The germline V gene has CDR1 ENHRY and CDR2 SYGVKD. This CDR3 has 13 amino acids. The CDR3 protein is CASSYSGEETQYF. CDR3 coding DNA: TGTGCCAGCAGTTACTCGGGTGAAGAGACCCAGTACTTC.